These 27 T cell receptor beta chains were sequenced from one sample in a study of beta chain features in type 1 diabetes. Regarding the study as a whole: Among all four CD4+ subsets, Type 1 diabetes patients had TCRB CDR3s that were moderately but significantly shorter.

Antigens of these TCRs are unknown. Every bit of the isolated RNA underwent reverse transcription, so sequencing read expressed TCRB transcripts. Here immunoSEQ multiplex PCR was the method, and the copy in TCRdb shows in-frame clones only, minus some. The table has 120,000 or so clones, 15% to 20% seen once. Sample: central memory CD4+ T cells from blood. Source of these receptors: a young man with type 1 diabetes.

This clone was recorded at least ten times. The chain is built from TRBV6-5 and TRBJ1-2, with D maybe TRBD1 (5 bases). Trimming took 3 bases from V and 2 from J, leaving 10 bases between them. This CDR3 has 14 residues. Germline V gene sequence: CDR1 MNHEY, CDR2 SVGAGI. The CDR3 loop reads CASSYGGHNYGYTF. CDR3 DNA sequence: TGTGCCAGCAGTTATGGTGGACACAACTATGGCTACACCTTC.

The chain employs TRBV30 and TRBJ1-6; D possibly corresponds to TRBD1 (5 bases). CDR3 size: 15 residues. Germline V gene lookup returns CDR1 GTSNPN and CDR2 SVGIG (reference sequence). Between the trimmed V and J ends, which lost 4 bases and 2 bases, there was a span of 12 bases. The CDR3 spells CAWTLAGTYNSPLHF. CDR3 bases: TGTGCCTGGACCCTCGCAGGGACCTATAATTCACCCCTCCACTTT. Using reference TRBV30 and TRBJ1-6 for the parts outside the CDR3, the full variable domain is SQTIHQWPATLVQPVGSPLSLECTVEGTSNPNLYWYRQAAGRGLQLLFYSVGIGQISSEVPQNLSASRPQDRQFILSSKKLLLSDSGFYLCAWTLAGTYNSPLHFGNGTRLTVT.

The CDR3: CASSEASPTDTQYF. The CDR3, as DNA: TGTGCCAGCAGTGAAGCGAGTCCCACAGATACGCAGTATTTT. The gene calls are TRBV2 and TRBJ2-3; D not certain. V was cut by 0 bases and J by 2 bases, with 6 bases left in between. Germline assignment: CDR1 SNHLY and CDR2 FYNNEI. This CDR3 comprises 14 residues.

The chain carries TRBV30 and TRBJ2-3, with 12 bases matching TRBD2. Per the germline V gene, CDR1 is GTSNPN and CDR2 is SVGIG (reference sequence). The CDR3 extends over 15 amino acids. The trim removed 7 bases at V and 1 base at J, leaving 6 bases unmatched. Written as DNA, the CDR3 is TGTGCCTCCCGGGCTAGCGGGGGGGGCACAGATACGCAGTATTTT. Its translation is CASRASGGGTDTQYF. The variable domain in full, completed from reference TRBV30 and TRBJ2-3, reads SQTIHQWPATLVQPVGSPLSLECTVEGTSNPNLYWYRQAAGRGLQLLFYSVGIGQISSEVPQNLSASRPQDRQFILSSKKLLLSDSGFYLCASRASGGGTDTQYFGPGTRLTVL.

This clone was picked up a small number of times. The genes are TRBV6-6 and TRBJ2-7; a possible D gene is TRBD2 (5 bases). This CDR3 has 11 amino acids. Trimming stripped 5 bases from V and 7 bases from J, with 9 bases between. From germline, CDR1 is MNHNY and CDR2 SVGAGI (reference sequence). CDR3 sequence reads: CASSLQREQYF. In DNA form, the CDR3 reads TGTGCCAGCAGTCTCCAGCGGGAGCAGTACTTC.

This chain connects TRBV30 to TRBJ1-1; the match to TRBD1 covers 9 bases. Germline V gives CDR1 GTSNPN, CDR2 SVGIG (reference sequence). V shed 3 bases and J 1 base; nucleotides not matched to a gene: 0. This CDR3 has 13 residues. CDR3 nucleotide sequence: TGTGCCTGGAGGGACAGGGGGAACACTGAAGCTTTCTTT. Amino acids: CAWRDRGNTEAFF. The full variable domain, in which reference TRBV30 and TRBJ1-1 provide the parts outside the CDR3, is SQTIHQWPATLVQPVGSPLSLECTVEGTSNPNLYWYRQAAGRGLQLLFYSVGIGQISSEVPQNLSASRPQDRQFILSSKKLLLSDSGFYLCAWRDRGNTEAFFGQGTRLTVV.

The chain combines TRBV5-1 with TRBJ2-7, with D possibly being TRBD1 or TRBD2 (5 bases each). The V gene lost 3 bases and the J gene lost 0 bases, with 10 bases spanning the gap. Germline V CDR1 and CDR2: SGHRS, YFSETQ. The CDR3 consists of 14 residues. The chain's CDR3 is CASSSGRNSYEQYF. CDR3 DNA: TGCGCCAGCAGCTCGGGGCGAAACTCCTACGAGCAGTACTTC.

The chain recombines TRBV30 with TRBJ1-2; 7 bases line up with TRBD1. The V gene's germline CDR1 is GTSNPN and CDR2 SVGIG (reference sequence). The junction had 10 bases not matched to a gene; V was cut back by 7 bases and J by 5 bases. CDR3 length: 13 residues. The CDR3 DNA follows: TGTGCCTACCATGCGGACAGGCCGTATGGCTACACCTTC. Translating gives CAYHADRPYGYTF.

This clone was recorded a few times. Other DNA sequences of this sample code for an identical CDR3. The CDR3 DNA reads TGCGCCAGCAGTCTCGGGGTCCAAGAGACCCAGTACTTC. As protein: CASSLGVQETQYF. The genes are TRBV5-1 and TRBJ2-5; D possibly corresponds to TRBD2 (5 bases). The CDR3 contains 13 residues. V was trimmed by 5 bases and J by 1 base, leaving 9 bases between them. Germline V lookup: CDR1 SGHRS, CDR2 YFSETQ.

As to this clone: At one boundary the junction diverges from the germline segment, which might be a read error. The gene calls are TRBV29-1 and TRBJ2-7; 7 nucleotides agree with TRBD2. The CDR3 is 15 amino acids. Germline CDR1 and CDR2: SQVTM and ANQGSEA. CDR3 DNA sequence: TGCTGCGTTGATGTGGCTAGCGGTCGTGCCTACGAGCAGTACTTC. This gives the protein CCVDVASGRAYEQYF.

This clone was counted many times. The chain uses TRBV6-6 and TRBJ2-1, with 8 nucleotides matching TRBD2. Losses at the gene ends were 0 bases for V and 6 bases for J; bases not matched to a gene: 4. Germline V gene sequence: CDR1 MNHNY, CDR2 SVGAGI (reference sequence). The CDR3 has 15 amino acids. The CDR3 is CASSYSPAGVNEQFF. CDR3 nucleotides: TGTGCCAGCAGTTACTCTCCAGCGGGAGTCAATGAGCAGTTCTTC.

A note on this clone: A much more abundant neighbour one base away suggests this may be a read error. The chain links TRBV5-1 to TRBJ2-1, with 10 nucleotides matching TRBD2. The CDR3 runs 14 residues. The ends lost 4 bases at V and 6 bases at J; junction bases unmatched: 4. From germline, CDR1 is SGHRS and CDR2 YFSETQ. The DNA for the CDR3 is TGCGCCAGCAGCGGGAGGACTAGCGGCAATGAGCAGTTCTTC. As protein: CASSGRTSGNEQFF.

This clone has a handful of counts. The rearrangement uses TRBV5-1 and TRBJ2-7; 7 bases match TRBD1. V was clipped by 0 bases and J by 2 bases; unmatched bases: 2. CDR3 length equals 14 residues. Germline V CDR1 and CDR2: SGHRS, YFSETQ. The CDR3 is CASSLDRGAYEQYF. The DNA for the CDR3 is TGCGCCAGCAGCTTGGACAGGGGAGCCTACGAGCAGTACTTC.

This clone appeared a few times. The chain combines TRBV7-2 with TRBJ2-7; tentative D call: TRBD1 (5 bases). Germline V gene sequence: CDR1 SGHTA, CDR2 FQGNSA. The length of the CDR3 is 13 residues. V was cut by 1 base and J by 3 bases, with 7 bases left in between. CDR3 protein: CASSLGQLYEQYF. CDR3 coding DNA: TGTGCCAGCAGCTTAGGACAGCTCTACGAGCAGTACTTC.

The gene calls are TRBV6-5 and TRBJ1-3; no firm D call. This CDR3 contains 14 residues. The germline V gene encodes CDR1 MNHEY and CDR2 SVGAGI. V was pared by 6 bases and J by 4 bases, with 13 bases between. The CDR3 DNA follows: TGTGCCAGCAGGGGAAGAAGGGAAGGAAACACCATATATTTT. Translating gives CASRGRREGNTIYF.

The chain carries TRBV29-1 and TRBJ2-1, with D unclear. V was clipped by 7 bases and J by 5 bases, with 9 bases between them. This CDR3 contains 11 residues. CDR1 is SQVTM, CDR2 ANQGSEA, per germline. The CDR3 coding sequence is TGCAGCGGGGGATTAAACAATGAGCAGTTCTTC. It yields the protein CSGGLNNEQFF.

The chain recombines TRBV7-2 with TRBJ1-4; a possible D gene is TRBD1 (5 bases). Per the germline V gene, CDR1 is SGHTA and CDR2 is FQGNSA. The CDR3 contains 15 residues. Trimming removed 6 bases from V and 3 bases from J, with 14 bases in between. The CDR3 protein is CASRRSRGANEKLFF. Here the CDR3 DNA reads TGTGCCAGCAGACGATCTAGGGGTGCTAATGAAAAACTGTTTTTT.

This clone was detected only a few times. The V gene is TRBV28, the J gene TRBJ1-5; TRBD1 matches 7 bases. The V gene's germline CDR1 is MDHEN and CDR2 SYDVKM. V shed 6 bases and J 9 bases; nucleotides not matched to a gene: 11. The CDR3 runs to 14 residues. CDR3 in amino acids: CASRGDSLEGPQHF. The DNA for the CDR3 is TGTGCCAGCAGGGGGGACAGCCTCGAGGGGCCCCAGCATTTT.

CDR3 bases: TGCGCCAGCAGCTGGGACGGTCACACTGAAGCTTTCTTT. Its protein is CASSWDGHTEAFF. The rearrangement links TRBV5-1 to TRBJ1-1; maybe TRBD1 (5 bases). The CDR3 length is 13 residues. The germline gives CDR1 SGHRS, CDR2 YFSETQ. Trimming shortened V by 3 bases and J by 3 bases, and 9 bases separated the two germline ends.

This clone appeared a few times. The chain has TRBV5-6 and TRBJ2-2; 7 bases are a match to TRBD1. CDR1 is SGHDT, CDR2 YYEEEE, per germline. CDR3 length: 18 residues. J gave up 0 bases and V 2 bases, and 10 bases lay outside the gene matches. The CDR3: CASSFPTIQGANTGELFF. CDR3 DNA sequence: TGTGCCAGCAGCTTCCCCACCATTCAGGGGGCGAACACCGGGGAGCTGTTTTTT.

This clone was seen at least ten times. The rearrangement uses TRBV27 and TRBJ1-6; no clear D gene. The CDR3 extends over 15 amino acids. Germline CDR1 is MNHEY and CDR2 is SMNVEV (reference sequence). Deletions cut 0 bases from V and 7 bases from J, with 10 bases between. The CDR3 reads CASSLSAALNSPLHF. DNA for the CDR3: TGTGCCAGCAGTTTATCGGCAGCCTTGAATTCACCCCTCCACTTT.

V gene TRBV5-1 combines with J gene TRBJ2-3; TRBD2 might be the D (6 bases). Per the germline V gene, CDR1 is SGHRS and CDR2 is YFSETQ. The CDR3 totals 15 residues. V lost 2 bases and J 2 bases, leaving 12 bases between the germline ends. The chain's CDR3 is CASSFSGLNTDTQYF. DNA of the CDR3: TGCGCCAGCAGCTTTTCGGGACTCAACACAGATACGCAGTATTTT.

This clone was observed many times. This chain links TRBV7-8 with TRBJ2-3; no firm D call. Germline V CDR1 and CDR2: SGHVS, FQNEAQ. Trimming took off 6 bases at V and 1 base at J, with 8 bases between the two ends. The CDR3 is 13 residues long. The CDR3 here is CASRPSRTDTQYF. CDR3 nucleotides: TGTGCCAGCAGGCCGAGTCGCACAGATACGCAGTATTTT.

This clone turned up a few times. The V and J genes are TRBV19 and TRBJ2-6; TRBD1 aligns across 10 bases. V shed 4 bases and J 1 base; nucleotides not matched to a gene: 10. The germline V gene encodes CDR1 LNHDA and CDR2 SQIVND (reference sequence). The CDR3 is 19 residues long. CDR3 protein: CASSSPRTGGQSGANVLTF. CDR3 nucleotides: TGTGCCAGTAGTAGTCCCCGGACAGGGGGACAGTCTGGGGCCAACGTCCTGACTTTC.

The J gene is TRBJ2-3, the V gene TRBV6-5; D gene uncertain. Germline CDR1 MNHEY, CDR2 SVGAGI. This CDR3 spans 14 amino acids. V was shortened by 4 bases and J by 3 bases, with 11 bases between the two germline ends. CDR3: CASSWSPATDTQYF. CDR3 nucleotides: TGTGCCAGCAGTTGGAGTCCCGCGACAGATACGCAGTATTTT.

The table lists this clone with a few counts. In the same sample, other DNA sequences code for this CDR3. Here the CDR3 reads CASSSGTGSYNEQFF. Here the CDR3 DNA reads TGTGCCAGCAGCTCCGGGACAGGCTCCTACAATGAGCAGTTCTTC. This chain links TRBV11-2 with TRBJ2-1, with 8 bases identical to TRBD1. Per germline, CDR1 SGHAT and CDR2 FQNNGV. V lost 4 bases and J lost 0; bases outside the gene matches: 2. This CDR3 is built from 15 residues.

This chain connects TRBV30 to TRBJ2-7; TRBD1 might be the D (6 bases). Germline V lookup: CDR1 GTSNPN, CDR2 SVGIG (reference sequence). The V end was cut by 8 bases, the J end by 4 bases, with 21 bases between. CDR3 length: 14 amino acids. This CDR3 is CALSPRGSTYEQYF. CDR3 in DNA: TGTGCCCTAAGTCCCAGGGGTAGCACTTACGAGCAGTACTTC.